This TCR beta chain was captured in a study of blood T cell repertoires in COVID-19. In the original analysis: Reference gene primer amplification gave nucleated cell count estimates. TCRdb keeps only in-frame clones here, not all; method: immunoSEQ multiplex PCR. V, J and clone size are those of that table, while D and trimming were read from the DNA. The sample shows tens of thousands of clones, roughly four fifths of them seen only once. V was clipped by 7 bases and J by 2 bases, with 14 bases between them. This CDR3 contains 14 residues. The germline V gene has CDR1 MDHEN and CDR2 SYDVKM. This clone is a singleton in its sample.

The TCR originated in a man in his sixties or seventies with active or convalescent COVID-19. This chain joins TRBV28 and TRBJ1-2; weak D call: TRBD1 (5 bases). The source material was peripheral blood. The CDR3 protein is CASTPMGRNYGYTF. Written as DNA, the CDR3 is TGTGCCAGCACTCCGATGGGGCGGAACTATGGCTACACCTTC.